This is a list of T cell receptor beta chains from one sample in a study of T cells expressing NK-cell markers. TCRdb reanalyzed the 5' RACE reads and collapses them to one entry per CDR3 protein, without DNA. This sample contains approximately 460,000 distinct CDR3 sequences. Sequencing was performed on blood T cells: a sorted CD56 or NKG2C T cell subset, CD4+ or CD8+ T cells, or bulk PBMC T cells (not recorded which). All receptors derive from a woman aged 18-69 years in good health. The CDR3 runs from the conserved cysteine through the conserved F or W.

j_gene	v_gene	CDR3aa
TRBJ1-2	TRBV5-4	CASSEGTYGYTF
TRBJ1-3	TRBV12-3/TRBV12-4	CASSPTGSGNTIYF
TRBJ2-7	TRBV20-1	CSAWGSGSPPNEQYF
TRBJ2-3	TRBV12-3/TRBV12-4	CASSFGYRDTDTQYF
TRBJ2-1	TRBV4-3	CASSQDPPGTGGNEQFF
TRBJ2-5	TRBV6-1	CASSTPGGYQETQYF
TRBJ2-1	TRBV6-2/TRBV6-3	CASGQFGDSHYNEQFF
TRBJ1-1	TRBV19	CASNTGEGPDSFF
TRBJ1-6	TRBV18	CASSQLPRENSPLHF
TRBJ2-7	TRBV6-1	CASSNLLSSYEQYF
TRBJ2-7	TRBV20-1	CSARVPLAGAYEQYF
TRBJ2-1	TRBV11-2	CASSLAPRTSGSVSYNEQFF
TRBJ1-5	TRBV20-1	CSATQGVPDQPQHF
TRBJ2-4	TRBV11-2	CASSLDPGRGAKNIQYF
TRBJ2-1	TRBV5-1	CASSLLEALNEQFF
TRBJ2-1	TRBV12-3/TRBV12-4	CASSFTTANEQFF
TRBJ1-1	TRBV20-1	CSARKPEMNTEAFF
TRBJ1-1	TRBV6-1	CATTRPGGMNTEAFF
TRBJ2-2	TRBV20-1	CSARGVSTGELFF
TRBJ2-5	TRBV5-6	CASSPGRSGRVSETQYF
TRBJ2-1	TRBV7-2	CASSYHLQGYNEQFF
TRBJ1-1	TRBV20-1	CSAETMNTEAFF
TRBJ1-4	TRBV28	CASQNAQQDNEKLFF
TRBJ2-1	TRBV6-5	CASSYSYSGNEQFF
TRBJ2-1	TRBV5-1	CASSPYSDGEQFF